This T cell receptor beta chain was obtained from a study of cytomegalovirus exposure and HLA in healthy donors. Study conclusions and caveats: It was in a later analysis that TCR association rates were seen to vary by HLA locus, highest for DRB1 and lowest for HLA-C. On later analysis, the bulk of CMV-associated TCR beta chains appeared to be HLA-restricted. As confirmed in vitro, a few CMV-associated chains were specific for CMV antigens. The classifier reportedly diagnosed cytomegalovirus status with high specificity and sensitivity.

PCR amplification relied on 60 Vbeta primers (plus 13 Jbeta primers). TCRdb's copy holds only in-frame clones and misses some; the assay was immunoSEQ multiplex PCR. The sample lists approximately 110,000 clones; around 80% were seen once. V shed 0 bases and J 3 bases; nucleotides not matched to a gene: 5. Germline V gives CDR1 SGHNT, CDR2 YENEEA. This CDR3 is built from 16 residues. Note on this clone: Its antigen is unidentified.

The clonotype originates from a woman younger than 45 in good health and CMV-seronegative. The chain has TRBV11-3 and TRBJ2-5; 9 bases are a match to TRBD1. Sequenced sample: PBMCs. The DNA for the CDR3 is TGTGCCAGCAGCTTAGAATCGACAGGGGGTAAAGAGACCCAGTACTTC. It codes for CASSLESTGGKETQYF.